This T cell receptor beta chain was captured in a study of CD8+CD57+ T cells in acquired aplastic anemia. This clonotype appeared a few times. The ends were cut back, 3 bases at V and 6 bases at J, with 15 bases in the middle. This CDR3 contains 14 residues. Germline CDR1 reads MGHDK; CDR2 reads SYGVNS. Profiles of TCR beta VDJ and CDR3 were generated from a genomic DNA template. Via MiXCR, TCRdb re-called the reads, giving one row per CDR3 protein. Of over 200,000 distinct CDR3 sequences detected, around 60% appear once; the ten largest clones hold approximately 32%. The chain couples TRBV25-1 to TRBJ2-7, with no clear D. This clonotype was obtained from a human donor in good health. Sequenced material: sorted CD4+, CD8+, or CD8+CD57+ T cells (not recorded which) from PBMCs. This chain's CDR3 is CASSDQEISVEQYF. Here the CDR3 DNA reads TGTGCCAGCAGTGACCAGGAGATCTCGGTCGAGCAGTACTTC.